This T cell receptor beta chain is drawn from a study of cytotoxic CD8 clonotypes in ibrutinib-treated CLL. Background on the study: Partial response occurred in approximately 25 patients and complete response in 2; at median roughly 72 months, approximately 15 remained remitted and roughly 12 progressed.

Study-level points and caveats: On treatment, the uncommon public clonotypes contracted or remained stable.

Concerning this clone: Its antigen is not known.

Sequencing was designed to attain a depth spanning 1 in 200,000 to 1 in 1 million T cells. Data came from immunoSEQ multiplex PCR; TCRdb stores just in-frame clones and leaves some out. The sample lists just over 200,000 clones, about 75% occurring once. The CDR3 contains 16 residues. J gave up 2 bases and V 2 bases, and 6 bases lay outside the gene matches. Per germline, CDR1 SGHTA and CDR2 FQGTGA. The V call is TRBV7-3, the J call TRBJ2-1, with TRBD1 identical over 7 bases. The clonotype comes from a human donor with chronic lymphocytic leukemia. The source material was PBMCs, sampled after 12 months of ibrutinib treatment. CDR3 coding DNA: TGTGCCAGCAGCTTAGCTCCAGGGGGTACCTACAATGAGCAGTTCTTC. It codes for CASSLAPGGTYNEQFF.